Shown below are 13 T cell receptor beta chains from a single sample sequenced in a study of blood T cell repertoires in COVID-19. The table came from immunoSEQ multiplex PCR; TCRdb's copy has only in-frame clones and leaves some out. In the table there are about 250,000 clones, 88% of which are singletons. Input material: peripheral blood. These receptors were obtained from a woman aged 30 to 39 with acute or convalescent COVID-19.

The rearrangement links TRBV5-8 to TRBJ1-2, with D uncertain. The ends were cut back, 2 bases at V and 1 base at J, with 18 bases in the middle. Germline CDR1 SGHTS, CDR2 YDEGEE. The CDR3 extends over 17 amino acids. CDR3 sequence reads: CASSFFTKQDFNYGYTF. The CDR3 DNA sequence: TGTGCCAGCAGCTTTTTTACCAAGCAGGATTTTAACTATGGCTACACCTTC. The full variable domain, with the rest looked up from reference TRBV5-8 and TRBJ1-2, is EAGVTQSPTHLIKTRGQQATLRCSPISGHTSVYWYQQALGLGLQFLLWYDEGEERNRGNFPPRFSGRQFPNYSSELNVNALELEDSALYLCASSFFTKQDFNYGYTFGSGTRLTVV.

The chain uses TRBV27 and TRBJ2-1; 15 bases fit TRBD2. This CDR3 has 14 amino acids. V was pared by 5 bases and J by 10 bases, with 3 bases of the junction left unmatched. Germline CDR1 reads MNHEY; CDR2 reads SMNVEV (reference sequence). The CDR3 loop reads CASSPGTSGREQFF. CDR3 coding DNA: TGTGCCAGCAGTCCCGGGACTAGCGGGAGGGAGCAGTTCTTC.

The chain links TRBV27 to TRBJ2-1, with 11 bases aligning to TRBD2. With 8 bases clipped from V and 4 bases from J, the junction kept 7 bases outside the gene matches. Germline V CDR1 and CDR2: MNHEY, SMNVEV (reference sequence). The CDR3 totals 15 residues. This chain's CDR3 is CASAWGTSGYNEQFF. CDR3 in DNA: TGTGCCAGCGCCTGGGGGACTAGCGGATACAATGAGCAGTTCTTC.

The chain employs TRBV24-1 and TRBJ2-7, with 7 bases fitting TRBD2. The CDR3 contains 15 residues. Trimming removed 7 bases from V and 5 bases from J; junction bases left unmatched: 13. The V gene's germline CDR1 is KGHDR and CDR2 SFDVKD. The CDR3 here is CATSGGWGGRNEQYF. The CDR3 DNA is TGTGCCACCAGCGGCGGATGGGGGGGACGCAACGAGCAGTACTTC.

V gene TRBV7-2 combines with J gene TRBJ2-5; the D gene is possibly TRBD1 (5 bases). The CDR3 sequence is 14 residues long. The germline gives CDR1 SGHTA, CDR2 FQGNSA. V was clipped by 0 bases and J by 4 bases, with 9 bases between them. CDR3 protein: CASSLAQDRETQYF. The DNA for the CDR3 is TGTGCCAGCAGCTTAGCACAGGATCGAGAGACCCAGTACTTC.

The J gene is TRBJ2-5, the V gene TRBV2, with unresolved D. Germline assignment: CDR1 SNHLY and CDR2 FYNNEI. V was trimmed by 1 base and J by 10 bases, leaving 10 bases between them. The CDR3 runs 12 residues. The CDR3 sequence: CASSEVSVLQYF. CDR3 DNA: TGTGCCAGCAGTGAAGTTTCAGTTCTCCAGTACTTC.

V and J are TRBV6-5 and TRBJ1-3; TRBD1 matches 8 bases. CDR1 is MNHEY, CDR2 SVGAGI, per germline. This CDR3 is 15 amino acids long. With V trimmed by 6 bases and J by 2 bases, 6 bases remained unmatched. CDR3 sequence reads: CASRVTTGAGNTIYF. The CDR3 DNA sequence: TGTGCCAGCAGAGTCACGACAGGGGCTGGAAACACCATATATTTT.

The rearrangement links TRBV7-2 to TRBJ2-5; possible D gene TRBD1, 5 bases. Trimming cost V 1 base and J 5 bases, with 14 bases left between them. There are 15 residues in the CDR3. Germline V gives CDR1 SGHTA, CDR2 FQGNSA. This CDR3 is CASSLVVRVQETQYF. For the CDR3, the DNA is TGTGCCAGCAGCTTAGTGGTCAGGGTCCAGGAGACCCAGTACTTC.

The J gene is TRBJ2-4, the V gene TRBV6-2 or TRBV6-3; 9 bases line up with TRBD2. Looked up from germline, CDR1 is MNHEY and CDR2 is SVGEGT. This CDR3 is 15 amino acids long. The J segment lost 6 bases and the V segment lost 2 bases, leaving 5 bases of the junction unmatched. The CDR3 sequence: CASSYSGRSGNIQYF. DNA for the CDR3: TGTGCCAGCAGTTACAGCGGGAGGTCTGGAAACATTCAGTACTTC.

This clone has only one observation. The chain combines TRBV11-2 with TRBJ2-1, with 13 bases that match TRBD2. V trimming: 6 bases; J trimming: 7 bases; junction bases outside the gene matches: 0. From germline, CDR1 is SGHAT and CDR2 FQNNGV. The CDR3 runs to 13 residues. The CDR3 here is CASRGLAGNEQFF. CDR3 coding DNA: TGTGCCAGCAGGGGACTAGCGGGGAATGAGCAGTTCTTC.

CDR3 sequence reads: CATRIGGGGEKLFF. The DNA of the CDR3 is TGTGCCACCAGGATCGGTGGGGGGGGTGAAAAACTGTTTTTT. The rearrangement joins TRBV15 to TRBJ1-4; TRBD1 might be the D (5 bases). Trimming cost V 6 bases and J 7 bases, with 15 bases left between them. The CDR3 length is 14 residues. In germline, CDR1 is LNHNV, CDR2 YYDKDF (reference sequence).

There are a few counts of this clone. The chain links TRBV3-1 (or the pseudogene TRBV3-2) to TRBJ2-1; the match to TRBD2 covers 8 bases. Trimming removed 1 base from V and 2 bases from J; junction bases left unmatched: 7. The germline gives CDR1 LGHDT, CDR2 YNNKEL (reference sequence). This CDR3 spans 17 amino acids. The CDR3 is CASSQVLPGLAYNEQFF. CDR3 DNA: TGTGCCAGCAGCCAAGTTTTGCCGGGACTAGCCTACAATGAGCAGTTCTTC.

The chain couples TRBV6-5 to TRBJ1-5, with a tentative D call TRBD1 (6 bases). This CDR3 is 15 amino acids long. V lost 4 bases, J lost 0 bases, and 10 bases lay in between. CDR1 and CDR2 (germline): MNHEY, SVGAGI. CDR3 bases: TGTGCCAGCAGTTTGGTACAGGGTAGCAATCAGCCCCAGCATTTT. This sequence encodes CASSLVQGSNQPQHF.